This T cell receptor (beta chain) was recovered during a study of follicular helper T cells after annual influenza vaccination (TCRdb year 2017). Context from the whole study: After each seasonal influenza vaccination, blood was collected on days 0, 7 and 28. Some subjects were followed across successive annual vaccinations spanning the 2013-2014, 2014-2015 and 2015-2016 seasons to study recall of cTfh clones. One week after vaccination, a second recruited cohort of eleven to twelve subjects (Table S1) displayed a similar ICOS+CD38+ cTfh response. Multi-year samples were available for six subjects, with four spanning two vaccination seasons and two spanning three seasons. The 2013-2014 samples were cryopreserved, while the 2015 samples were processed right after collection.

This sample's time point label indicates: 2015-2016 season, pre-vaccination. Adults received seasonal inactivated influenza vaccine (Fluvarix), and TCRB sequencing tracked sorted blood CD4 subsets before and after vaccination. Subjects were considered eligible if community-dwelling and if influenza vaccine had not been received in the prior 6 months. Exclusions included influenza vaccine contraindications, substance abuse, HIV/AIDS, active malignancy, immunomodulatory medication and active illness such as respiratory infection. At each time point, about 35 to 110 mL of blood was collected. Circulating Tfh were defined as non-naive CD4+CXCR5+PD-1+ cells, and these cells were sorted into ICOS+CD38+ and ICOS-CD38- fractions. PBMC were isolated using Ficoll-Paque PLUS or SepMate separation. Cell subsets were sorted from PBMC on a BD FACS Aria before DNA extraction. Regarding this clone: Its antigen is not yet known. No base-level quality is on record; no much larger clone is a single base apart.

Findings and caveats that apply to the study as a whole: Day 7 ICOS+CD38+ clones were most often found later in ICOS-CD38- cTfh, suggesting that subset may serve as a memory reservoir. ICOS+CD38+ cTfh clonality correlated with the frequency of that population, and its change correlated with the change in circulating plasmablast frequency. Successive annual vaccinations recalled a recurring oligoclonal ICOS+CD38+ cTfh response that included tetramer and AIM influenza-specific clonotypes. Productive TCRB sequences were recovered from only about 10-23% of analyzed cells, so rare clonotypes could not be sampled.

Its CDR3 holds 15 amino acids, cysteine through phenylalanine. Only the CDR3 portion is preserved as DNA: 45 bases, with reading frame beginning at the first base. V is shortened by 7 bases, J by 6 bases, and the region joining them spans 19 bases. In the germline V gene (reference sequence), CDR1 corresponds to LNHDA and CDR2 to SQIVND. Receptor amplification or capture employed the immunoSEQ multiplex PCR assay. Adaptive Biotechnologies handled the TCRB amplification, library preparation, sequencing and preliminary bioinformatics at Survey level resolution. For TCRB sequencing, genomic DNA from the sorted cTfh populations was amplified by multiplex PCR. The authors' pipeline ran thus. In R, clonality was calculated as 1 minus the normalized Shannon entropy, and the Gini index was computed using the R package ineq. To get the overlap score, the summed counts of shared sequences were divided by the total counts of all sequences in both of the compared samples. Fisher's exact test, with an assumed theoretical repertoire of 10^7 TCRB sequences, was used to assess the significance of shared clonotypes. Drawn from immuneACCESS, this table holds only the in-frame rearrangements with V and J called that TCRdb kept. Clones are partly lost; checked studies trace under half to an unresolved V gene and leave the rest unexplained. That table supplies the V and J calls and clone size; D and trimming were determined from the DNA. Present in this sample are 9,300 or so clones, roughly four fifths of which were seen just once. Together, the top ten hold less than 2% of the sample.

The V gene is TRBV19 and the J gene is TRBJ1-3; no D segment can be confidently identified. The sample here was CXCR5+ CD38- circulating T follicular helper cells from blood, taken on the day of influenza vaccination. In the paper's terms, the cell subset or site label means: circulating Tfh, non-naive CD4+CXCR5+PD-1+ (ICOS+CD38+ or ICOS-CD38-). The clonotype originates from an adult who received the influenza vaccine. The nucleotide sequence reads as follows: TGTGCCAGTACCCCCCCCGCCGAGACACCAAACACCATATATTTT. Translated, this is CASTPPAETPNTIYF.